These 26 T cell receptor beta chains came from one sample sequenced in a study of T cell changes during pregnancy in multiple sclerosis. The assay was immunoSEQ multiplex PCR, and TCRdb's table has in-frame clones only and misses some. The repertoire holds around 16,000 clones, 65% to 90% seen once, with about a sixth in the top ten. Sequencing used CD8+ T cells from peripheral blood mononuclear cells, obtained after pregnancy. The receptors here all came from a female donor in good health, enrolled as a control in a pregnancy study.

A single count supports this clone. This rearrangement joins TRBV10-1 to TRBJ2-7, with TRBD1 as a possible D gene (5 bases). Per germline, CDR1 WNHNN and CDR2 SYGVQD (reference sequence). This CDR3 has 16 amino acids. V gave up 6 bases and J gave up 2 bases, with 20 bases separating them. The DNA for the CDR3 is TGCGCCAGCAGCCCAGTGGGGCAGCTGGTCCCCTACGAGCAGTACTTC. This codes for CASSPVGQLVPYEQYF.

V and J are TRBV30 and TRBJ1-1; a possible D gene is TRBD1 (5 bases). CDR1 is GTSNPN and CDR2 is SVGIG in the germline V gene (reference sequence). V was trimmed by 2 bases and J by 1 base, leaving 11 bases between them. This CDR3 region has 14 residues. The CDR3 nucleotides are TGTGCCTGGAGTACTGGGGGGGGGAACACTGAAGCTTTCTTT. Translation: CAWSTGGGNTEAFF.

This clone was detected once. The chain has TRBV21-1 and TRBJ2-5; the table's D gene call, TRBD2, was not cross checked with the DNA. TRBV21-1 is recorded as a pseudogene. There are 13 residues in the CDR3. For the CDR3, the DNA is TGTGCCAGCTTTGGGAGGGGGAGAGAGACCCAGTACTTC. This codes for CASFGRGRETQYF.

The gene calls are TRBV4-1 and TRBJ2-7, with 9 bases lining up with TRBD1. This CDR3 has 18 amino acids. The V segment lost 4 bases and the J segment 4 bases; nucleotides outside the gene matches: 17. Germline V lookup: CDR1 MGHRA, CDR2 YSYEKL. The CDR3 DNA sequence: TGCGCCAGCAGCCCCGTCGGGACAGGGAACATTATCCCTTACGAGCAGTACTTC. The encoded protein is CASSPVGTGNIIPYEQYF.

The chain links TRBV27 to TRBJ2-7; TRBD1 matches 9 bases. This CDR3 comprises 15 residues. The ends lost 6 bases at V and 5 bases at J; junction bases unmatched: 11. Germline V gives CDR1 MNHEY, CDR2 SMNVEV (reference sequence). The CDR3 DNA reads TGTGCCAGCAGCACCGGGACAGGGACTTTCAACGAGCAGTACTTC. It translates to CASSTGTGTFNEQYF.

This chain uses TRBV9 with TRBJ2-7; 11 positions agree with TRBD1. The germline CDR1 and CDR2 sequences are SGDLS and YYNGEE. Trimming removed 6 bases from V and 3 bases from J; junction bases left unmatched: 5. CDR3 size: 14 residues. DNA of the CDR3: TGTGCCAGCACCCCCGGGACAGGGGGCTACGAGCAGTACTTC. The encoded protein is CASTPGTGGYEQYF.

The V gene is TRBV27, the J gene TRBJ1-2; 7 bases agree with TRBD1. V was clipped by 4 bases and J by 7 bases; unmatched bases: 15. This CDR3 is built from 16 residues. The germline V gene has CDR1 MNHEY and CDR2 SMNVEV (reference sequence). As DNA, the CDR3 is TGTGCCAGCAGTTCCGGAGGGGGCAGGGAAGTGGGTGGCTACACCTTC. Translation gives CASSSGGGREVGGYTF.

This chain links TRBV7-2 with TRBJ1-1, with D unresolved. The germline V gene encodes CDR1 SGHTA and CDR2 FQGNSA. The CDR3 loop spans 14 amino acids. V dropped 1 base and J dropped 0 bases, with 6 bases sitting between them. CDR3 in DNA: TGTGCCAGCAGCTTAGAAATAATGAACACTGAAGCTTTCTTT. Protein product: CASSLEIMNTEAFF. Supplemented by reference TRBV7-2 and TRBJ1-1, the full variable domain reads GAGVSQSPSNKVTEKGKDVELRCDPISGHTALYWYRQSLGQGLEFLIYFQGNSAPDKSGLPSDRFSAERTGGSVSTLTIQRTQQEDSAVYLCASSLEIMNTEAFFGQGTRLTVV.

The rearrangement uses TRBV5-6 and TRBJ1-1; the D gene is possibly TRBD1 (5 bases). This CDR3 region has 14 residues. Between the trimmed V and J ends, which lost 3 bases and 5 bases, there was a span of 14 bases. Germline-derived CDR1 and CDR2 are SGHDT and YYEEEE. The CDR3 DNA sequence: TGTGCCAGCAGCTCGGGGGGAGTAAGGACTGAAGCTTTCTTT. Residues: CASSSGGVRTEAFF.

The chain combines TRBV11-2 with TRBJ2-4; 10 bases are shared with TRBD2. Germline V gene lookup returns CDR1 SGHAT and CDR2 FQNNGV. This CDR3 is built from 15 residues. Losses at the gene ends were 5 bases for V and 6 bases for J; bases not matched to a gene: 7. This chain's CDR3 is CASSPSGSRGNIQYF. The CDR3 coding sequence is TGTGCCAGCAGCCCTAGCGGGAGTAGGGGAAACATTCAGTACTTC.

J is TRBJ1-2 and V is TRBV7-8, with D possibly matching TRBD1 (6 bases). V shed 2 bases and J shed 8 bases, with 12 bases lying between them. The length of the CDR3 is 13 residues. Germline V gene sequence: CDR1 SGHVS, CDR2 FQNEAQ. CDR3 coding DNA: TGTGCCAGCAGCTTAACCAGGGGCGACGGCTACACCTTC. Translating gives CASSLTRGDGYTF.

The J gene is TRBJ2-7, the V gene TRBV11-2, with TRBD2 matching 10 bases. The CDR3 runs to 19 residues. The V gene's germline CDR1 is SGHAT and CDR2 FQNNGV. Trimming removed 0 bases from V and 2 bases from J; junction bases left unmatched: 13. The CDR3 region has the DNA TGTGCCAGCAGCTTAGATAGTACTAGCGGGATCGCTACAACCTACGAGCAGTACTTC. Its translation is CASSLDSTSGIATTYEQYF.

The rearrangement links TRBV7-2 to TRBJ1-6; TRBD1 matches at 8 bases. Germline CDR1 SGHTA, CDR2 FQGNSA. The CDR3 sequence is 17 residues long. V lost 1 base to trimming and J lost 6 bases; unmatched junction nucleotides: 8. DNA of the CDR3: TGTGCCAGCAGCTTAGTATCGGGACAGGCCCTTAATTCACCCCTCCACTTT. Amino acid sequence: CASSLVSGQALNSPLHF. Combining the CDR3 with reference TRBV7-2 and TRBJ1-6 gives the whole variable domain GAGVSQSPSNKVTEKGKDVELRCDPISGHTALYWYRQSLGQGLEFLIYFQGNSAPDKSGLPSDRFSAERTGGSVSTLTIQRTQQEDSAVYLCASSLVSGQALNSPLHFGNGTRLTVT.

The V and J genes are TRBV5-6 and TRBJ1-5, with D maybe TRBD1 (6 bases). The germline V gene encodes CDR1 SGHDT and CDR2 YYEEEE. V dropped 3 bases and J dropped 2 bases, with 9 bases sitting between them. The CDR3 is 14 residues long. CDR3 sequence: CASSSGVGNQPQHF. DNA for the CDR3: TGTGCCAGCAGCTCAGGGGTAGGCAATCAGCCCCAGCATTTT.

The rearrangement uses TRBV7-6 and TRBJ2-1; weak D call: TRBD1 (5 bases). Trimming took 2 bases from V and 0 from J, leaving 14 bases between them. Germline V lookup: CDR1 SGHVS, CDR2 FNYEAQ. The CDR3 sequence is 17 residues long. This chain's CDR3 is CASSLTDRIHSYNEQFF. The CDR3 nucleotides read TGTGCCAGCAGCTTAACCGACAGAATACACTCCTACAATGAGCAGTTCTTC. Together with reference TRBV7-6 and TRBJ2-1, the CDR3 gives the full variable domain: GAGVSQSPRYKVTKRGQDVALRCDPISGHVSLYWYRQALGQGPEFLTYFNYEAQQDKSGLPNDRFSAERPEGSISTLTIQRTEQRDSAMYRCASSLTDRIHSYNEQFFGPGTRLTVL.

The chain carries TRBV7-3 and TRBJ1-1; 10 bases are a match to TRBD1. The CDR3 is 16 residues long. Losses at the gene ends were 0 bases for V and 7 bases for J; bases not matched to a gene: 8. In germline, CDR1 is SGHTA, CDR2 FQGTGA. CDR3: CASSLTTTGGAGEAFF. In DNA form, the CDR3 reads TGTGCCAGCAGCTTAACGACGACAGGGGGCGCGGGTGAAGCTTTCTTT. The full variable domain, with the rest looked up from reference TRBV7-3 and TRBJ1-1, is GAGVSQTPSNKVTEKGKYVELRCDPISGHTALYWYRQSLGQGPEFLIYFQGTGAADDSGLPNDRFFAVRPEGSVSTLKIQRTERGDSAVYLCASSLTTTGGAGEAFFGQGTRLTVV.

The chain combines TRBV6-5 with TRBJ2-7; tentatively, D is TRBD1 (5 bases). Germline values: CDR1 MNHEY, CDR2 SVGAGI. CDR3 size: 12 residues. Between the trimmed V and J ends, which lost 5 bases and 3 bases, there was a span of 8 bases. Written as DNA, the CDR3 is TGTGCCAGCAGTCCTCAGGGCTACGAGCAGTACTTC. Amino acids: CASSPQGYEQYF.

This clone showed up just a few times. The chain combines TRBV6-4 with TRBJ2-1; TRBD2 agrees at 9 bases. Germline assignment: CDR1 MRHNA and CDR2 SNTAGT. With 3 bases clipped from V and 8 bases from J, the junction kept 11 bases outside the gene matches. The CDR3 has 16 residues. The CDR3 loop is CASSDGGLATGYEQFF. The DNA for the CDR3 is TGTGCCAGCAGTGATGGGGGACTAGCAACGGGCTATGAGCAGTTCTTC.

In its sample, this clone was seen once. The genes are TRBV19 and TRBJ1-1; TRBD1 matches 9 bases. The V segment lost 3 bases and the J segment 5 bases; nucleotides outside the gene matches: 10. This CDR3 spans 16 amino acids. Germline V gene sequence: CDR1 LNHDA, CDR2 SQIVND (reference sequence). CDR3 coding DNA: TGTGCCAGTAGTATGACAGGGGGTTTAGCAAGGACTGAAGCTTTCTTT. Its protein is CASSMTGGLARTEAFF.

The chain combines TRBV10-2 with TRBJ2-1, with 9 bases fitting TRBD2. The V gene end was trimmed by 6 bases and the J gene end by 4 bases; junction bases not matched to a gene: 13. The CDR3 is 17 residues long. Per germline, CDR1 WSHSY and CDR2 SAAADI. The chain's CDR3 is CASSPQGTSGGYNEQFF. The CDR3 DNA is TGCGCCAGCAGCCCCCAAGGTACCAGCGGGGGGTACAATGAGCAGTTCTTC.

This clone has only a few counts. The V and J genes are TRBV4-3 and TRBJ1-1, with D possibly matching TRBD1 (6 bases). This CDR3 spans 15 amino acids. V lost 5 bases, J lost 1 base, and 14 bases lay in between. The germline V gene encodes CDR1 LGHNA and CDR2 YSLEER. CDR3 amino acids: CASSARGGGNTEAFF. CDR3 coding DNA: TGCGCCAGCAGCGCCCGGGGAGGGGGGAACACTGAAGCTTTCTTT.

This clone is labeled as medium-sized. In the same sample, other DNA sequences code for this CDR3. The V call is TRBV27, the J call TRBJ1-2, with a weak D call TRBD1 (5 bases). CDR1 MNHEY and CDR2 SMNVEV come from the germline V gene (reference sequence). The CDR3 spans 14 residues. With 0 bases removed from V and 3 bases from J, the gap between germline ends came to 8 bases. The CDR3 nucleotides are TGTGCCAGCAGTTTATCCCAGGGCTACTATGGCTACACCTTC. This gives the protein CASSLSQGYYGYTF.

V gene TRBV6-1 combines with J gene TRBJ2-2; 10 bases are a match to TRBD2. The germline CDR1 and CDR2 sequences are MNHNS and SASEGT. The length of the CDR3 is 17 residues. J gave up 2 bases and V 1 base, and 4 bases lay outside the gene matches. CDR3 coding DNA: TGTGCCAGCAGTGAAGGAACTAGCGGGGTTAACACCGGGGAGCTGTTTTTT. It encodes CASSEGTSGVNTGELFF.

This chain links TRBV7-3 with TRBJ2-1, with 11 nucleotides matching TRBD2. CDR1 and CDR2 from the germline V gene are SGHTA and FQGTGA. V gave up 5 bases and J gave up 4 bases; unmatched junction bases: 4. The CDR3 is made up of 15 amino acids. CDR3 sequence reads: CASSQGTSGYNEQFF. Here the CDR3 DNA reads TGTGCCAGCAGCCAGGGGACTAGCGGTTACAATGAGCAGTTCTTC. Using reference TRBV7-3 and TRBJ2-1 for the parts outside the CDR3, the full variable domain is GAGVSQTPSNKVTEKGKYVELRCDPISGHTALYWYRQSLGQGPEFLIYFQGTGAADDSGLPNDRFFAVRPEGSVSTLKIQRTERGDSAVYLCASSQGTSGYNEQFFGPGTRLTVL.

This chain uses TRBV27 with TRBJ2-1, with D possibly TRBD2 on 6 matching bases. V was shortened by 7 bases and J by 4 bases, with 11 bases between the two germline ends. This CDR3 spans 13 amino acids. Germline V gives CDR1 MNHEY, CDR2 SMNVEV (reference sequence). The chain's CDR3 is CASNAGGYNEQFF. CDR3 nucleotide sequence: TGTGCCAGCAACGCTGGGGGGTACAATGAGCAGTTCTTC.

V and J are TRBV10-3 and TRBJ2-5, with 14 bases fitting TRBD2. CDR1 is ENHRY and CDR2 is SYGVKD in the germline V gene. The CDR3 is made up of 17 amino acids. The trim removed 5 bases at V and 3 bases at J, leaving 8 bases unmatched. The CDR3 coding sequence is TGTGCCATCAGTCCCGGGACTAGCGGGGGAGAAGAAGAGACCCAGTACTTC. This encodes CAISPGTSGGEEETQYF.